The 30 T cell receptor beta chains presented below share a single source sample, sequenced in a study of blood T cells in healthy people across ages. A J-beta primer mix and a sample-barcoded 5' primer were used in a second PCR of roughly 7 to 12 cycles. TCRdb independently ran MiXCR on the 5' RACE reads; one entry per CDR3 protein. The data contain 700,000 to 1,000,000 distinct CDR3 sequences, more than 40% of them singletons. Sequencing used blood. The receptors stem from a man between 60 and 75 years old in good health.

The chain is built from TRBV27 and TRBJ2-3; 7 bases fit TRBD2. With V trimmed by 7 bases and J by 5 bases, 12 bases remained unmatched. The CDR3 has 15 residues. Germline assignment: CDR1 MNHEY and CDR2 SMNVEV (reference sequence). This CDR3 reads CASKVAGWAGDTQYF. DNA for the CDR3: TGTGCCAGCAAAGTAGCGGGCTGGGCCGGAGATACGCAGTATTTT.

The V and J genes are TRBV11-2 and TRBJ1-1; D is undetermined. V was clipped by 0 bases and J by 0 bases, with 20 bases between them. The germline V gene has CDR1 SGHAT and CDR2 FQNNGV. The CDR3 length is 19 residues. In DNA form, the CDR3 reads TGTGCCAGCAGCTTAGAGGCGGGAATTCGTAGTAAGGTGAACACTGAAGCTTTCTTT. Translated: CASSLEAGIRSKVNTEAFF.

The V call is TRBV20-1, the J call TRBJ1-5, with D unresolved. CDR1 DFQATT and CDR2 SNEGSKA come from the germline V gene (reference sequence). This CDR3 comprises 13 residues. The V end lost 0 bases, the J end lost 7 bases, and 10 bases lay between the germline ends. The DNA for the CDR3 is TGCAGTGCTAGAGAGAACAAAATACAGCCCCAGCATTTT. Protein sequence: CSARENKIQPQHF.

In this sample, this clonotype turned up a few times. The V and J genes are TRBV11-2 and TRBJ2-1; a possible D gene is TRBD2 (6 bases). Germline CDR1 reads SGHAT; CDR2 reads FQNNGV. Deletions cut 0 bases from V and 9 bases from J, with 21 bases between. CDR3 length: 17 amino acids. The CDR3 spells CASSLDPGPTGRGEQFF. The CDR3 DNA sequence: TGTGCCAGCAGCTTAGATCCTGGGCCAACGGGGCGGGGTGAGCAGTTCTTC.

This sequence joins TRBV12-3 or TRBV12-4 and TRBJ2-1; D gene uncertain. CDR3 length: 17 amino acids. V shed 6 bases and J shed 0 bases, with 18 bases lying between them. CDR3 bases: TGTGCCAGCAGCTTGGTGGTTGCGATTAGCTCCTACAATGAGCAGTTCTTC. Its protein is CASSLVVAISSYNEQFF.

The V gene is TRBV7-9, the J gene TRBJ2-3; 9 positions agree with TRBD2. The ends lost 2 bases at V and 6 bases at J; junction bases unmatched: 12. Germline-derived CDR1 and CDR2 are SEHNR and FQNEAQ (reference sequence). The CDR3 sequence is 17 residues long. CDR3 in DNA: TGTGCCAGCAGCTTATTGCCTAGCGGGGCCGGTGAGGATACGCAGTATTTT. The encoded protein is CASSLLPSGAGEDTQYF.

This clonotype has only a few counts. Compared with germline, one end of the junction differs, possibly owing to a read error. This chain joins TRBV3-1 and TRBJ2-1, with D perhaps assigned TRBD1 or TRBD2 (5 bases each). The CDR3 is 15 amino acids. The germline V gene has CDR1 LGHDT and CDR2 YNNKEL (reference sequence). CDR3 sequence reads: CASSQEGGHLNEQFF. CDR3 nucleotide sequence: TGCGCCAGCAGCCAAGAAGGAGGACACTTGAATGAGCAGTTCTTC.

This clonotype appeared many times. The V and J genes are TRBV7-9 and TRBJ2-5; TRBD1 matches 8 bases. The junction had 10 bases not matched to a gene; V was cut back by 1 base and J by 6 bases. The CDR3 has 16 residues. Germline CDR1 SEHNR, CDR2 FQNEAQ (reference sequence). In DNA, the CDR3 is TGTGCCAGCAGCTTAGATGAGGCAGGGGGCATCCAGACCCAGTACTTC. Its protein product is CASSLDEAGGIQTQYF.

This clonotype was counted between two and nine times. This chain links TRBV7-2 with TRBJ2-1; D could derive from TRBD1 or TRBD2 (5 bases each). Germline loops: CDR1 SGHTA, CDR2 FQGNSA. This CDR3 region has 15 residues. Trimming cost V 0 bases and J 6 bases, with 12 bases left between them. The CDR3 nucleotides read TGTGCCAGCAGCTTAGCGCAGGGAGTGTTCAATGAGCAGTTCTTC. The encoded protein is CASSLAQGVFNEQFF.

This chain joins TRBV2 and TRBJ2-4; D is unclear. The tail of the sequence fits TRBJ2-5 better, so the J call may be wrong. The germline gives CDR1 SNHLY, CDR2 FYNNEI. This CDR3 contains 12 residues. The DNA for the CDR3 is TGTGCCAGCAGTGTCCGACGGGAGACCCAGTACTTC. As protein: CASSVRRETQYF.

This chain links TRBV15 with TRBJ2-7; 11 positions match TRBD2. Gene TRBJ2-5 matches the end of the DNA better, so the J call may be wrong. CDR1 and CDR2 (germline): LNHNV, YYDKDF (reference sequence). The CDR3 totals 14 residues. The CDR3 coding sequence is TGTGCCACCAGCAATAGCGGGGGGGCTCAGACCCAGTACTTC. Residues: CATSNSGGAQTQYF.

This clonotype was seen once. The chain employs TRBV24-1 and TRBJ2-1; 7 positions match TRBD2. The CDR3 loop spans 15 amino acids. V lost 0 bases to trimming and J lost 5 bases; unmatched junction nucleotides: 3. CDR1 is KGHDR and CDR2 is SFDVKD in the germline V gene. As DNA, the CDR3 is TGTGCCACCAGTGATTTGTCAGGGAGGGACAATGAGCAGTTCTTC. Its translation is CATSDLSGRDNEQFF.

In this sample, this clonotype turned up a few times. The chain links TRBV7-9 to TRBJ2-6; no clear D gene. This CDR3 region has 15 residues. Germline-derived CDR1 and CDR2 are SEHNR and FQNEAQ (reference sequence). The V and J ends lost 0 bases and 2 bases respectively, with 5 bases between them. CDR3 nucleotide sequence: TGTGCCAGCAGCTTAGCGGTGACTGGGGCCAACGTCCTGACTTTC. As protein: CASSLAVTGANVLTF.

This clonotype was detected ten times or more. This chain uses TRBV2 with TRBJ2-7; 10 nucleotides align to TRBD1. V gave up 6 bases and J gave up 3 bases; unmatched junction bases: 5. This CDR3 contains 14 residues. CDR1 and CDR2 (germline): SNHLY, FYNNEI. DNA of the CDR3: TGTGCCAGCAGCACCGGGACAGGGGACTACGAGCAGTACTTC. Amino acid sequence: CASSTGTGDYEQYF.

This clonotype was picked up a small number of times. The V gene is TRBV12-3 or TRBV12-4, the J gene TRBJ2-7; perhaps TRBD1 as D (6 bases). V shed 6 bases and J shed 1 base, with 16 bases lying between them. The CDR3 consists of 15 residues. CDR3 region: CASRPQGLSSYEQYF. CDR3 nucleotides: TGTGCCAGCAGACCCCAGGGGCTATCATCCTACGAGCAGTACTTC.

This clonotype was picked up a small number of times. V gene TRBV20-1 combines with J gene TRBJ2-4; perhaps TRBD1 as D (6 bases). Trimming shortened V by 6 bases and J by 1 base, and 10 bases separated the two germline ends. The germline V gene has CDR1 DFQATT and CDR2 SNEGSKA (reference sequence). There are 13 residues in the CDR3. The CDR3 DNA sequence: TGCAGTGCCCTACAGGGCGCCAAAAACATTCAGTACTTC. Translated: CSALQGAKNIQYF.

A word on this clonotype: A junction boundary mismatches the germline segment, possibly from a read error. The chain uses TRBV12-3 or TRBV12-4 and TRBJ2-5, with 7 bases aligning to TRBD2. The CDR3 extends over 15 amino acids. CDR3 sequence reads: CASSRGTTTWGEQYF. The CDR3 DNA follows: TGTGCTAGCAGCCGGGGGACTACCACATGGGGTGAGCAGTACTTC.

The J gene is TRBJ2-7, the V gene TRBV20-1; the match to TRBD1 covers 9 bases. With V trimmed by 2 bases and J by 1 base, 3 bases remained unmatched. The CDR3 spans 14 residues. Germline CDR1 DFQATT, CDR2 SNEGSKA (reference sequence). The CDR3 reads CSARSGQGSYEQYF. The CDR3 DNA is TGCAGTGCTAGATCCGGACAGGGGTCCTACGAGCAGTACTTC.

DNA for the CDR3: TGTGCCAGCAGCGTAGTTGGACGGGGCCCGGATACGCAGTATTTT. This translates into CASSVVGRGPDTQYF. This sequence joins TRBV9 and TRBJ2-3, with D perhaps assigned TRBD1 or TRBD2 (5 bases each). This CDR3 has 15 amino acids. Germline CDR1 reads SGDLS; CDR2 reads YYNGEE. V was trimmed by 0 bases and J by 6 bases, leaving 14 bases between them.

The V call is TRBV2, the J call TRBJ2-3; perhaps TRBD2 as D (5 bases). This CDR3 contains 16 residues. Germline CDR1 and CDR2: SNHLY and FYNNEI. With 0 bases removed from V and 3 bases from J, the gap between germline ends came to 13 bases. The CDR3 sequence is CASSEALARGTDTQYF. CDR3 DNA sequence: TGTGCCAGCAGTGAAGCCTTAGCGAGAGGGACAGATACGCAGTATTTT.

This clonotype was picked up many times. The J gene is TRBJ2-7, the V gene TRBV20-1; D may be TRBD1 (8 bases). V was shortened by 6 bases and J by 3 bases, with 15 bases between the two germline ends. The CDR3 runs to 13 residues. Germline CDR1 is DFQATT and CDR2 is SNEGSKA (reference sequence). CDR3 region: CSARGGTGYEQYF. The CDR3 nucleotides are TGCAGTGCCAGGGGGGGGACAGGCTACGAGCAGTACTTC.

The CDR3 spells CATGTGQGTQYF. The CDR3 nucleotides are TGTGCCACCGGAACAGGGCAAGGTACGCAGTATTTT. This rearrangement joins TRBV6-1 to TRBJ2-3; possible D gene TRBD1, 6 bases. In germline, CDR1 is MNHNS, CDR2 SASEGT. This CDR3 comprises 12 residues. Trimming removed 10 bases at V and 8 bases at J, with 16 bases between.

The rearrangement links TRBV7-2 to TRBJ1-3; D is uncertain. This CDR3 region has 12 residues. Germline lookup yields CDR1 SGHTA and CDR2 FQGNSA. Trimming removed 7 bases from V and 4 bases from J, with 8 bases in between. This chain's CDR3 is CASTSSGNTIYF. The CDR3 DNA follows: TGTGCCAGCACCTCGTCAGGAAACACCATATATTTT.

This clonotype was recorded a few times. V and J are TRBV10-3 and TRBJ1-2, with D perhaps matching TRBD1 (5 bases). The CDR3 has 17 amino acids. The ends were cut back, 4 bases at V and 0 bases at J, with 18 bases in the middle. CDR1 is ENHRY, CDR2 SYGVKD, per germline. Here the CDR3 reads CAISAPAGLTANYGYTF. CDR3 nucleotide sequence: TGTGCCATCAGTGCCCCGGCCGGACTGACAGCTAACTATGGCTACACCTTC.

This chain links TRBV11-2 with TRBJ2-5; TRBD2 matches at 13 bases. Trimming removed 5 bases from V and 5 bases from J; junction bases left unmatched: 5. CDR1 and CDR2 (germline): SGHAT, FQNNGV. The CDR3 length is 15 residues. CDR3 DNA sequence: TGTGCCAGCAGCACAGGACTAGCGGGGGTTGAGACCCAGTACTTC. Translating it yields CASSTGLAGVETQYF.

The chain employs TRBV7-9 and TRBJ2-3, with 9 bases identical to TRBD2. V was pared by 5 bases and J by 1 base, with 7 bases of the junction left unmatched. CDR1 and CDR2 from the germline V gene are SEHNR and FQNEAQ (reference sequence). The CDR3 runs 16 residues. The DNA for the CDR3 is TGTGCCAGCAGCAGGACTAGCGAGGGGGGCACAGATACGCAGTATTTT. It encodes CASSRTSEGGTDTQYF.

This rearrangement joins TRBV29-1 to TRBJ2-7; D is perhaps TRBD2 (5 bases). V gave up 6 bases and J gave up 9 bases, with 15 bases separating them. This CDR3 is 11 amino acids long. Germline V CDR1 and CDR2: SQVTM, ANQGSEA. The CDR3 loop is CSVELMAGQYF. The CDR3 nucleotides read TGCAGCGTGGAGTTGATGGCGGGGCAGTACTTC.

Worth noting for this clonotype: Given a much more abundant clone one base away, this may be a read error. J is TRBJ2-1 and V is TRBV7-2; D is possibly TRBD2 (6 bases). The CDR3 covers 15 residues. The V gene lost 0 bases and the J gene lost 0 bases, with 6 bases spanning the gap. In germline, CDR1 is SGHTA, CDR2 FQGNSA. The CDR3 sequence is CASSLARGSYNEQFF. DNA of the CDR3: TGTGCCAGCAGCTTAGCGCGGGGCTCCTACAATGAGCAGTTCTTC. The complete variable domain, with remaining parts taken from reference TRBV7-2 and TRBJ2-1, reads GAGVSQSPSNKVTEKGKDVELRCDPISGHTALYWYRQSLGQGLEFLIYFQGNSAPDKSGLPSDRFSAERTGGSVSTLTIQRTQQEDSAVYLCASSLARGSYNEQFFGPGTRLTVL.

The chain employs TRBV14 and TRBJ2-5; no definite D call. The assigned J gene may be wrong: the sequence end matches TRBJ2-7 better. Germline lookup yields CDR1 SGHDN and CDR2 FVKESK. The CDR3 is 13 amino acids. CDR3 DNA: TGTGCCAGCGCTCCCGGCCTACTACACGAGCAGTACTTC. This encodes CASAPGLLHEQYF.

This clonotype showed up just once. The V gene is TRBV3-1, the J gene TRBJ2-1, with D tentatively TRBD1 (5 bases). V was clipped by 4 bases and J by 8 bases, with 15 bases between them. Per the germline V gene, CDR1 is LGHDT and CDR2 is YNNKEL (reference sequence). The CDR3 is made up of 14 amino acids. DNA for the CDR3: TGTGCCAGCAGCCTACTTACAGGCACCGATGAGCAGTTCTTC. Amino acid sequence: CASSLLTGTDEQFF.